These 30 T cell receptor beta chains share one sample of origin, sequenced in a study of T-cell reconstitution after alpha-beta-depleted transplantation in children. Preparation of the TCRbeta library used unique molecular identifiers. TCRdb itself ran the PCR reads through MiXCR, one entry per CDR3 protein. The sample has around 190,000 distinct CDR3 sequences, approximately 6.9% seen once. The specimen was PBMCs, collected before TCRalphabeta/CD19-depleted stem cell transplant. These receptors all come from a boy between 2 and 10 years old with acute lymphoblastic leukemia, due to receive a stem cell transplant.

This clonotype was detected a few times. This chain connects TRBV7-9 to TRBJ2-3, with TRBD2 matching 12 bases. The CDR3 loop spans 16 amino acids. Trimming removed 4 bases from V and 0 bases from J; junction bases left unmatched: 2. Germline V gene lookup returns CDR1 SEHNR and CDR2 FQNEAQ (reference sequence). The CDR3 protein is CASSSGTSGSTDTQYF. CDR3 sequence (DNA): TGTGCCAGCAGCTCAGGGACTAGCGGGAGCACAGATACGCAGTATTTT.

This clonotype was counted ten times or more. V gene TRBV6-1 combines with J gene TRBJ1-1; TRBD1 matches at 7 bases. CDR3 length: 18 residues. The V gene's germline CDR1 is MNHNS and CDR2 SASEGT. V was clipped by 8 bases and J by 0 bases; unmatched bases: 18. The CDR3 nucleotides read TGTGCCAGCCCCCTGGAGTTCGGGGACAGACTAATGAACACTGAAGCTTTCTTT. This encodes CASPLEFGDRLMNTEAFF.

This clonotype was recorded many times. The chain joins TRBV20-1 to TRBJ2-1; 7 bases map to TRBD2. Germline lookup yields CDR1 DFQATT and CDR2 SNEGSKA (reference sequence). The CDR3 extends over 16 amino acids. V was clipped by 5 bases and J by 2 bases; unmatched bases: 12. CDR3 sequence: CSAPNGAAGAYNEQFF. CDR3 sequence (DNA): TGCAGTGCTCCTAATGGAGCGGCGGGGGCCTACAATGAGCAGTTCTTC.

This clonotype was detected many times. The chain links TRBV3-1 to TRBJ2-7, with 12 bases aligning to TRBD2. The CDR3 consists of 18 residues. Trimming at V came to 4 bases and at J to 4 bases, leaving 14 bases not matched to a gene. Germline V gene lookup returns CDR1 LGHDT and CDR2 YNNKEL (reference sequence). This chain's CDR3 is CASSRQQTTSGRVYEQYF. DNA for the CDR3: TGTGCCAGCAGCCGCCAGCAAACGACTAGCGGGAGAGTTTACGAGCAGTACTTC.

V is TRBV11-2 and J is TRBJ1-5, with 9 bases aligning to TRBD1. V trimming: 3 bases; J trimming: 1 base; junction bases outside the gene matches: 13. The CDR3 runs 19 residues. CDR1 SGHAT and CDR2 FQNNGV come from the germline V gene. CDR3 in amino acids: CASSFSGTGSLGSNQPQHF. The CDR3 DNA reads as TGTGCCAGCAGCTTTTCCGGGACAGGGAGTCTTGGGAGCAATCAGCCCCAGCATTTT.

This clonotype was detected only a few times. The chain has TRBV7-9 and TRBJ1-2, with 8 bases aligning to TRBD1. The germline gives CDR1 SEHNR, CDR2 FQNEAQ (reference sequence). The V segment lost 5 bases and the J segment 4 bases; nucleotides outside the gene matches: 6. This CDR3 region has 14 residues. CDR3 loop: CASSVVDRAYGYTF. The CDR3 DNA reads TGTGCCAGCAGCGTGGTGGACAGGGCCTATGGCTACACCTTC.

This clonotype was recorded many times. V gene TRBV29-1 combines with J gene TRBJ2-7, with 9 nucleotides matching TRBD2. V shed 1 base, J shed 1 base, and the junction held 2 bases outside the gene matches. Germline CDR1 is SQVTM and CDR2 is ANQGSEA. This CDR3 region has 14 residues. The CDR3 nucleotides read TGCAGCGTTGAAGTAGCGGGGGCATCCTACGAGCAGTACTTC. Encoded protein: CSVEVAGASYEQYF.

This clonotype was seen only a few times. V gene TRBV28 combines with J gene TRBJ1-5; D may be TRBD1 (6 bases). The CDR3 consists of 15 residues. Per the germline V gene, CDR1 is MDHEN and CDR2 is SYDVKM. Between the trimmed V and J ends, which lost 6 bases and 4 bases, there was a span of 16 bases. CDR3 coding DNA: TGTGCCAGCAGCCCCGGGGGGCAGAAGAATCAGCCCCAGCATTTT. Its translation: CASSPGGQKNQPQHF.

Details on this clonotype: One base away lies a much larger clone, so this may be a sequencing read error. J is TRBJ2-7 and V is TRBV11-2, with D unresolved. Germline CDR1 reads SGHAT; CDR2 reads FQNNGV. The CDR3 is 12 amino acids. The CDR3 here is CVSSLGPTGQYF. As DNA, the CDR3 is TGTGTCAGCAGCTTAGGGCCAACTGGGCAGTACTTC. The entire variable domain, with the rest obtained from reference TRBV11-2 and TRBJ2-7, is as follows: EAGVAQSPRYKIIEKRQSVAFWCNPISGHATLYWYQQILGQGPKLLIQFQNNGVVDDSQLPKDRFSAERLKGVDSTLKIQPAKLEDSAVYLCVSSLGPTGQYFGPGTRLTVT.

This clonotype occurred many times. The CDR3 DNA follows: TGTGCCAGCAGTGGCCCCGGGGCGAAGTTGTACGAGCAGTACTTC. Translated, it gives CASSGPGAKLYEQYF. The chain employs TRBV28 and TRBJ2-7; D may match TRBD1 or TRBD2 (5 bases each). V was clipped by 5 bases and J by 4 bases, with 18 bases between them. The germline CDR1 and CDR2 sequences are MDHEN and SYDVKM. This CDR3 is 15 amino acids long.

Only a few counts were recorded for this clonotype. This rearrangement joins TRBV7-9 to TRBJ1-2; D is perhaps TRBD1 (5 bases). Germline V lookup: CDR1 SEHNR, CDR2 FQNEAQ (reference sequence). The CDR3 consists of 12 residues. V lost 10 bases, J lost 3 bases, and 12 bases lay in between. The CDR3 spells CATRAVYYGYTF. In nucleotides, the CDR3 is TGTGCCACCAGGGCTGTGTACTATGGCTACACCTTC.

This clonotype was counted many times. V and J are TRBV7-2 and TRBJ2-1; 11 nucleotides align to TRBD2. Germline CDR1 SGHTA, CDR2 FQGNSA. Trimming cost V 3 bases and J 2 bases; bases outside gene matches: 3. The CDR3 consists of 16 residues. The CDR3 spells CASSFSGGAAYNEQFF. The CDR3 DNA follows: TGTGCCAGCAGCTTTAGCGGGGGGGCGGCCTACAATGAGCAGTTCTTC. Filled out from reference TRBV7-2 and TRBJ2-1, the complete variable domain reads GAGVSQSPSNKVTEKGKDVELRCDPISGHTALYWYRQSLGQGLEFLIYFQGNSAPDKSGLPSDRFSAERTGGSVSTLTIQRTQQEDSAVYLCASSFSGGAAYNEQFFGPGTRLTVL.

The chain employs TRBV5-1 and TRBJ2-4, with D perhaps TRBD2 (7 bases). CDR1 SGHRS and CDR2 YFSETQ come from the germline V gene. The CDR3 runs to 17 residues. V was cut by 0 bases and J by 0 bases, with 13 bases left in between. For the CDR3, the DNA is TGCGCCAGCAGCTTGGACGTGGGGGGGCTAGCCAAAAACATTCAGTACTTC. It is translated as CASSLDVGGLAKNIQYF.

This clonotype was seen ten or more times. The chain employs TRBV27 and TRBJ1-4; D is possibly TRBD1 (5 bases). The V and J ends lost 4 bases and 7 bases respectively, with 13 bases between them. The germline gives CDR1 MNHEY, CDR2 SMNVEV (reference sequence). The CDR3 totals 14 residues. This CDR3 reads CASSSPGGGEKLFF. In DNA form, the CDR3 reads TGTGCCAGCAGTTCCCCCGGTGGGGGTGAAAAACTGTTTTTT. The complete variable domain, with remaining parts taken from reference TRBV27 and TRBJ1-4, reads EAQVTQNPRYLITVTGKKLTVTCSQNMNHEYMSWYRQDPGLGLRQIYYSMNVEVTDKGDVPEGYKVSRKEKRNFPLILESPSPNQTSLYFCASSSPGGGEKLFFGSGTQLSVL.

This clonotype was detected many times. The chain is built from TRBV20-1 and TRBJ2-7; TRBD1 aligns across 8 bases. Germline V gene lookup returns CDR1 DFQATT and CDR2 SNEGSKA (reference sequence). CDR3 length equals 14 residues. After removal of 1 base from V and 2 bases from J, the junction contained 4 bases not matched to a gene. CDR3 residues: CSARVPGGAYEQYF. CDR3 bases: TGCAGTGCTAGAGTGCCAGGGGGCGCCTACGAGCAGTACTTC.

This clonotype has a handful of counts. This chain joins TRBV20-1 and TRBJ2-1; 9 nucleotides match TRBD2. The CDR3 spans 18 residues. The germline V gene encodes CDR1 DFQATT and CDR2 SNEGSKA (reference sequence). V lost 1 base, J lost 2 bases, and 12 bases stayed unmatched. The CDR3 region is CSARGLSGGALTYNEQFF. The CDR3 coding sequence is TGCAGTGCTAGAGGACTTAGCGGGGGTGCCCTAACCTACAATGAGCAGTTCTTC.

This clonotype was seen ten or more times. The V and J genes are TRBV5-5 and TRBJ2-3; no reliable D call. The V gene lost 0 bases and the J gene lost 6 bases, with 17 bases spanning the gap. The germline V gene has CDR1 SGHKS and CDR2 YYEKEE (reference sequence). This CDR3 is 16 amino acids long. CDR3 in DNA: TGTGCCAGCAGCTTGGGACCGAGATTCGGTGGCGATACGCAGTATTTT. It encodes CASSLGPRFGGDTQYF.

This clonotype was counted many times. The chain couples TRBV4-3 to TRBJ2-1; D might be TRBD2 (6 bases). CDR3 size: 13 residues. Trimming stripped 8 bases from V and 4 bases from J, with 12 bases between. Looked up from germline, CDR1 is LGHNA and CDR2 is YSLEER. The DNA for the CDR3 is TGCGCCAGCGCACTGGGACTGTACAATGAGCAGTTCTTC. It yields the protein CASALGLYNEQFF.

This sequence joins TRBV6-4 and TRBJ1-1; no clear D. Trimming left V 6 bases short and J 1 base short, with 12 bases between. The CDR3 spans 14 residues. Per germline, CDR1 MRHNA and CDR2 SNTAGT. In DNA, the CDR3 is TGTGCCAGCAGGAGGGAGGAGGAGAACACTGAAGCTTTCTTT. Translated, it gives CASRREEENTEAFF.

The sample holds many counts of this clonotype. The CDR3 spells CASSWTYPGLAGVAYNEQFF. CDR3 DNA sequence: TGTGCCAGCAGTTGGACCTACCCGGGACTAGCGGGAGTGGCCTACAATGAGCAGTTCTTC. This sequence joins TRBV28 and TRBJ2-1; 14 bases match TRBD2. Trimming removed 4 bases from V and 2 bases from J; junction bases left unmatched: 13. Per the germline V gene, CDR1 is MDHEN and CDR2 is SYDVKM. CDR3 length: 20 residues.

The CDR3 DNA is TGTGCCAGTGGGACCCACGGGAGCGAGCAGTACTTC. Its protein is CASGTHGSEQYF. The chain recombines TRBV2 with TRBJ2-7, with TRBD2 as a possible D gene (6 bases). With 9 bases removed from V and 6 bases from J, the gap between germline ends came to 15 bases. From germline, CDR1 is SNHLY and CDR2 FYNNEI. This CDR3 spans 12 amino acids.

This clonotype was detected ten times or more. The rearrangement joins TRBV5-1 to TRBJ2-3; 8 nucleotides agree with TRBD2. Germline CDR1 SGHRS, CDR2 YFSETQ. The CDR3 is made up of 15 amino acids. J gave up 4 bases and V 0 bases, and 4 bases lay outside the gene matches. CDR3 sequence: CASSLEAGGADTQYF. The CDR3 DNA reads as TGCGCCAGCAGCTTGGAGGCGGGGGGCGCAGATACGCAGTATTTT.

The chain links TRBV19 to TRBJ2-2, with TRBD2 as a possible D gene (5 bases). Trimming took 6 bases from V and 5 from J, leaving 13 bases between them. Germline CDR1 and CDR2: LNHDA and SQIVND (reference sequence). The CDR3 extends over 14 amino acids. The CDR3 protein is CASRLTRGTGELFF. The DNA for the CDR3 is TGTGCCAGTAGGTTGACCCGGGGTACCGGGGAGCTGTTTTTT.

This clonotype was observed many times. This chain links TRBV5-1 with TRBJ2-1; 9 positions agree with TRBD1. The CDR3 has 17 residues. With V trimmed by 2 bases and J by 4 bases, 10 bases remained unmatched. Germline V lookup: CDR1 SGHRS, CDR2 YFSETQ. CDR3 sequence: CASSLTGGASSYNEQFF. The CDR3 region has the DNA TGCGCCAGCAGCTTAACAGGGGGCGCGTCGTCTTACAATGAGCAGTTCTTC. Based on the CDR3 plus reference TRBV5-1 and TRBJ2-1, the full variable domain is KAGVTQTPRYLIKTRGQQVTLSCSPISGHRSVSWYQQTPGQGLQFLFEYFSETQRNKGNFPGRFSGRQFSNSRSEMNVSTLELGDSALYLCASSLTGGASSYNEQFFGPGTRLTVL.

Only a few counts were recorded for this clonotype. The rearrangement links TRBV2 to TRBJ1-2, with D unclear. V lost 3 bases to trimming and J lost 2 bases, with 7 bases between them. This CDR3 comprises 13 residues. Germline loops: CDR1 SNHLY, CDR2 FYNNEI. The CDR3 loop is CASSEGRNYGYTF. The CDR3 DNA follows: TGTGCCAGCAGTGAGGGCCGGAACTATGGCTACACCTTC.

The chain joins TRBV27 to TRBJ1-2, with a tentative D call TRBD1 (6 bases). Looked up from germline, CDR1 is MNHEY and CDR2 is SMNVEV (reference sequence). The CDR3 is made up of 16 amino acids. Trimming shortened V by 3 bases and J by 4 bases, and 18 bases separated the two germline ends. CDR3 residues: CASSFLLGQGSYGYTF. In DNA, the CDR3 is TGTGCCAGCAGTTTCCTGTTAGGGCAGGGGAGCTATGGCTACACCTTC.

Only a few counts were recorded for this clonotype. The chain's CDR3 is CASSPSGTGGNNEQFF. The DNA for the CDR3 is TGCGCCAGCAGCCCCAGTGGGACAGGTGGGAACAATGAGCAGTTCTTC. V usage is TRBV5-1 and J usage is TRBJ2-1; TRBD1 matches at 8 bases. V dropped 4 bases and J dropped 5; count of bases not matched to a gene: 11. This CDR3 is 16 amino acids long. Per the germline V gene, CDR1 is SGHRS and CDR2 is YFSETQ.

This clonotype was counted ten times or more. The rearrangement links TRBV12-3 or TRBV12-4 to TRBJ2-7, with 9 bases lining up with TRBD2. The CDR3 covers 15 residues. Trimming removed 3 bases from V and 2 bases from J; junction bases left unmatched: 5. The CDR3: CASSFGTSSTYEQYF. The CDR3 DNA sequence: TGTGCCAGCAGTTTTGGGACTAGCTCAACCTACGAGCAGTACTTC.

This clonotype came up many times. This rearrangement joins TRBV20-1 to TRBJ2-7; 13 bases are a match to TRBD2. J was trimmed by 2 bases and V by 5 bases; bases with no gene match: 3. The germline gives CDR1 DFQATT, CDR2 SNEGSKA (reference sequence). The CDR3 loop spans 14 amino acids. CDR3: CSASTSGGAYEQYF. The CDR3, as DNA: TGCAGTGCTTCTACTAGCGGGGGGGCCTACGAGCAGTACTTC.

This clonotype was detected many times. V is TRBV25-1 and J is TRBJ2-2; D is possibly TRBD2 (6 bases). This CDR3 is built from 15 residues. V was pared by 1 base and J by 3 bases, with 9 bases between. Germline-derived CDR1 and CDR2 are MGHDK and SYGVNS. CDR3 bases: TGTGCCAGCAGTGAATCCTGGGACTACACCGGGGAGCTGTTTTTT. It translates to CASSESWDYTGELFF.